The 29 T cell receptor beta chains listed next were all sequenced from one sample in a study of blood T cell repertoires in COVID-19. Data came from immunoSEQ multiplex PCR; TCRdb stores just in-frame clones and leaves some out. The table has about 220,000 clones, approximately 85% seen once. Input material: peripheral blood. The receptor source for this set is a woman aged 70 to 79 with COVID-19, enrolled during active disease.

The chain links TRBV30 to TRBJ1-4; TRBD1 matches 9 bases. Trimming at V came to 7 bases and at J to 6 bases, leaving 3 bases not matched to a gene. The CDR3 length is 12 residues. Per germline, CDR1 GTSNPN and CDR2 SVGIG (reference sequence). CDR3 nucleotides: TGTGCCTCACAGGGGGCTGATGAAAAACTGTTTTTT. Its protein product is CASQGADEKLFF.

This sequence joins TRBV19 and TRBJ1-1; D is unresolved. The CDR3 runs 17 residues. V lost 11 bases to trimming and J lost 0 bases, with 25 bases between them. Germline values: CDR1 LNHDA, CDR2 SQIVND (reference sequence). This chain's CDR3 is CASTVGRPRSLNTEAFF. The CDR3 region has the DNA TGTGCCTCAACCGTTGGCCGCCCGCGGTCCCTGAACACTGAAGCTTTCTTT.

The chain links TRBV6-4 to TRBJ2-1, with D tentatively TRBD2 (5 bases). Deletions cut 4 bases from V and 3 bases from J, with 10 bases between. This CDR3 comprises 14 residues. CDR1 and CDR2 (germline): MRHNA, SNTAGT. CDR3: CASSVSRDYNEQFF. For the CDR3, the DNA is TGTGCCAGCAGTGTTTCCCGGGACTACAATGAGCAGTTCTTC.

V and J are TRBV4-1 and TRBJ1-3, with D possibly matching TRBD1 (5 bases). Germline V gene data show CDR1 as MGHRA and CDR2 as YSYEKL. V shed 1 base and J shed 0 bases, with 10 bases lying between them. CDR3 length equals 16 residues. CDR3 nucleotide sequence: TGCGCCAGCAGCCAAGTCGACAGCAACTCTGGAAACACCATATATTTT. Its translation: CASSQVDSNSGNTIYF.

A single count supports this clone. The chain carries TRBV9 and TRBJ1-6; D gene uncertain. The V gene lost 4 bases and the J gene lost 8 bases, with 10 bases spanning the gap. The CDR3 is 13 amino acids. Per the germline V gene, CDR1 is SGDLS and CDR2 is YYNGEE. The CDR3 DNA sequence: TGTGCCAGCAGCCAAGTCCAGTATTCACCCCTCCACTTT. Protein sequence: CASSQVQYSPLHF.

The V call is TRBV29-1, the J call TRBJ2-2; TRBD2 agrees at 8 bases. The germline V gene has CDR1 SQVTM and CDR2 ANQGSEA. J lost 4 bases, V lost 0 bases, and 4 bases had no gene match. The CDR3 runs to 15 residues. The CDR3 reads CSVEDSAGGTGELFF. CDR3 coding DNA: TGCAGCGTTGAAGATAGTGCGGGAGGCACCGGGGAGCTGTTTTTT.

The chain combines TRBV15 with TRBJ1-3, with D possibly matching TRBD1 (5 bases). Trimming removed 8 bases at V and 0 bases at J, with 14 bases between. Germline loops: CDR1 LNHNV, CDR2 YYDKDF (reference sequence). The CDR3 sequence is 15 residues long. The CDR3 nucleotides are TGTGCCACCCGGAAGGAGGGGCCCTCTGGAAACACCATATATTTT. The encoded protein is CATRKEGPSGNTIYF.

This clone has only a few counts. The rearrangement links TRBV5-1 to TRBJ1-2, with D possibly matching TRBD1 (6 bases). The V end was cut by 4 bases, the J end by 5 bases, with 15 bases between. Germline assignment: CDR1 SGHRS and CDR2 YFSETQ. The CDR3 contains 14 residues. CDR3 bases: TGCGCCAGCAGCATGCAGACAGGACATTATGGCTACACCTTC. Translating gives CASSMQTGHYGYTF.

The CDR3, as DNA: TGTGCCAGCAGTGAAGACTCTGCAGGTTACTCACCCCTCCACTTT. Translating gives CASSEDSAGYSPLHF. The chain links TRBV2 to TRBJ1-6; D call uncertain. Looked up from germline, CDR1 is SNHLY and CDR2 is FYNNEI. Deletions cut 1 base from V and 10 bases from J, with 14 bases between. The CDR3 covers 15 residues. Complete variable domain (other parts from reference TRBV2 and TRBJ1-6): EPEVTQTPSHQVTQMGQEVILRCVPISNHLYFYWYRQILGQKVEFLVSFYNNEISEKSEIFDDQFSVERPDGSNFTLKIRSTKLEDSAMYFCASSEDSAGYSPLHFGNGTRLTVT.

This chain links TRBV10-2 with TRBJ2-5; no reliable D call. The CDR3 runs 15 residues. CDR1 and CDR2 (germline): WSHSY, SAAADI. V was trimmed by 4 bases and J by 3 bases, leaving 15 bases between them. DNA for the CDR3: TGCGCCAGCAGTGGCGACGCGGAGCGAAAAGAGACCCAGTACTTC. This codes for CASSGDAERKETQYF.

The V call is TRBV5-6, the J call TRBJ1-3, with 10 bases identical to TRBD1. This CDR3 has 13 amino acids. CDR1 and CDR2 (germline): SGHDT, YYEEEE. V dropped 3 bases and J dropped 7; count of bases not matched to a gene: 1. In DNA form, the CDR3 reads TGTGCCAGCAGCTCGGGACAGGGGAACACCATATATTTT. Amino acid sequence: CASSSGQGNTIYF.

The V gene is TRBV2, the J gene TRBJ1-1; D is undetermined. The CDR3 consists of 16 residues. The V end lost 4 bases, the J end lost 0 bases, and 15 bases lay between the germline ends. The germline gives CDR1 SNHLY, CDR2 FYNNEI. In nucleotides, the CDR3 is TGTGCCAGCAGTGGAAGGAAAGGAGCCTTGAACACTGAAGCTTTCTTT. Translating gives CASSGRKGALNTEAFF.

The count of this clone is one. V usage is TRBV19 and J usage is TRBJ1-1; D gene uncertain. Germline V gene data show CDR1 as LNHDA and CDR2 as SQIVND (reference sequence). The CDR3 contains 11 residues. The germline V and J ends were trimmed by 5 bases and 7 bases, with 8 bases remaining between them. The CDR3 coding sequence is TGTGCCAGTAGTGCGGTGGATGAAGCTTTCTTT. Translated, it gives CASSAVDEAFF.

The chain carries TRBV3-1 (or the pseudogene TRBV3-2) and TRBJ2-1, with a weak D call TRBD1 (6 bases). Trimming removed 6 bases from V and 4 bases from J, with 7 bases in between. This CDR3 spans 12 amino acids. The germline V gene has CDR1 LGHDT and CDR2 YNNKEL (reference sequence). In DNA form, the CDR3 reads TGTGCCAGCAGGGGGGCATACAATGAGCAGTTCTTC. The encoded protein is CASRGAYNEQFF.

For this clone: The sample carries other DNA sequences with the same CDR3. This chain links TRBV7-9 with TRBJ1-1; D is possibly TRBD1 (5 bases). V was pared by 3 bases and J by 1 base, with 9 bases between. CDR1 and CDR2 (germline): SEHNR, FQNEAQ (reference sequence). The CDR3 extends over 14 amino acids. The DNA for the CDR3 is TGTGCCAGCAGCTTGACAGCTTCGAACACTGAAGCTTTCTTT. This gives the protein CASSLTASNTEAFF.

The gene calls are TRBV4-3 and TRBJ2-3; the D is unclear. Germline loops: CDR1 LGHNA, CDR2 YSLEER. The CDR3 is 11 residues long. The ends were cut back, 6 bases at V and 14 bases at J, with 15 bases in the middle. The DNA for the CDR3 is TGCGCCAGCAGTACCATGGATAAGCGGTATTTT. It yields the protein CASSTMDKRYF.

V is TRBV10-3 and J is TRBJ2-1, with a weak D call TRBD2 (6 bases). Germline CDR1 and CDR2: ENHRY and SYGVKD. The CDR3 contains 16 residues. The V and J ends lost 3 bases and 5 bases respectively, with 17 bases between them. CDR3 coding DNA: TGTGCCATCAGTGAACCCGGGACTCAAGGAAACAATGAGCAGTTCTTC. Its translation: CAISEPGTQGNNEQFF.

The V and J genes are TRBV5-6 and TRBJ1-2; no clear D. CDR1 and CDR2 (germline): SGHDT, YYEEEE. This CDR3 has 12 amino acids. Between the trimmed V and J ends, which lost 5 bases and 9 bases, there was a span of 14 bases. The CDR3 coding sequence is TGTGCCAGCAGGGGGAGCGGGATGAGCTACACCTTC. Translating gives CASRGSGMSYTF.

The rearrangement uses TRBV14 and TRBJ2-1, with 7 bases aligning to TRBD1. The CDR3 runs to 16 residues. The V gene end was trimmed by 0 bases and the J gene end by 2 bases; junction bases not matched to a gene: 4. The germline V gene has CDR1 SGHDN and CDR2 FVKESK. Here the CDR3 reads CASSQDLGQTYNEQFF. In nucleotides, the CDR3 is TGTGCCAGCAGCCAAGATCTGGGACAGACCTACAATGAGCAGTTCTTC.

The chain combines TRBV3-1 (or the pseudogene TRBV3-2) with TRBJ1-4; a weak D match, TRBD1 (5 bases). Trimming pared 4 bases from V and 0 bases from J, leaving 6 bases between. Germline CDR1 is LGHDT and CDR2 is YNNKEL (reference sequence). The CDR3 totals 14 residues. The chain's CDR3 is CASSRTSTNEKLFF. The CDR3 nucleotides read TGTGCCAGCAGCCGGACATCAACTAATGAAAAACTGTTTTTT.

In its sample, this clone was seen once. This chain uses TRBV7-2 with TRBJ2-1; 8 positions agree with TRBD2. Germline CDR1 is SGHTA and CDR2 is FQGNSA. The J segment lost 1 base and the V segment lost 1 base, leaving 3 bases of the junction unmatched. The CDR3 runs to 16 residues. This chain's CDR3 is CASSLGTSPSYNEQFF. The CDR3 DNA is TGTGCCAGCAGCTTAGGGACTAGCCCGTCCTACAATGAGCAGTTCTTC.

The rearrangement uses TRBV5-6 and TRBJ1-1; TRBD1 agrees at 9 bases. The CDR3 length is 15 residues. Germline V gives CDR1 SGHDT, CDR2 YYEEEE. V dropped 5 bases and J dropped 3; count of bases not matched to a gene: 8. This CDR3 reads CASSPGTGWDTEAFF. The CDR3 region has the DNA TGTGCCAGCAGTCCTGGGACAGGGTGGGACACTGAAGCTTTCTTT.

As DNA, the CDR3 is TGTGCCAGCAGCGTAGCAGGGGGCGCGGGCACTGAAGCTTTCTTT. This translates into CASSVAGGAGTEAFF. This chain connects TRBV9 to TRBJ1-1, with 8 bases aligning to TRBD1. Per germline, CDR1 SGDLS and CDR2 YYNGEE. Trimming removed 0 bases from V and 4 bases from J; junction bases left unmatched: 5. The CDR3 consists of 15 residues.

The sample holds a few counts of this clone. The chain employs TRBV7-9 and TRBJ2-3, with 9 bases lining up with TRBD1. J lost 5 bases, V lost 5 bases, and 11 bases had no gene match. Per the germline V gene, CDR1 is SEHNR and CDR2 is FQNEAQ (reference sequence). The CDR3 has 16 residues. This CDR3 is CASSPSLQGAIDTQYF. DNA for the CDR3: TGTGCCAGCAGCCCCTCACTACAGGGGGCGATAGATACGCAGTATTTT.

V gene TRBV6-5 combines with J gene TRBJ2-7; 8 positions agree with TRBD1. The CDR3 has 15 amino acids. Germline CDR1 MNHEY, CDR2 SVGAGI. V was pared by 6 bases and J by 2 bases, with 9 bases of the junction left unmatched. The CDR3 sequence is CASRPTRTGPYEQYF. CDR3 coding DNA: TGTGCCAGCAGACCCACTCGGACAGGGCCCTACGAGCAGTACTTC.

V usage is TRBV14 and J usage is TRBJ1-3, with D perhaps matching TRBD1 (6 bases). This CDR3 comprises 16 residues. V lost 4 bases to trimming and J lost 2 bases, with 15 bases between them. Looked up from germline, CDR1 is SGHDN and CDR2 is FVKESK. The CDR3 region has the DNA TGTGCCAGCAGCCCCACCAGACAGGTTCCTGGAAACACCATATATTTT. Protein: CASSPTRQVPGNTIYF. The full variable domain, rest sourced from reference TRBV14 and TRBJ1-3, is EAGVTQFPSHSVIEKGQTVTLRCDPISGHDNLYWYRRVMGKEIKFLLHFVKESKQDESGMPNNRFLAERTGGTYSTLKVQPAELEDSGVYFCASSPTRQVPGNTIYFGEGSWLTVV.

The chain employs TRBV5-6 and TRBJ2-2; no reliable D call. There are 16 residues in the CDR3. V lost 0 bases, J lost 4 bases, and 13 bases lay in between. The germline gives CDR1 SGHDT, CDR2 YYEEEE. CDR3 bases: TGTGCCAGCAGCTTGGTCCGGCCCTCAGGCACCGGGGAGCTGTTTTTT. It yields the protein CASSLVRPSGTGELFF.

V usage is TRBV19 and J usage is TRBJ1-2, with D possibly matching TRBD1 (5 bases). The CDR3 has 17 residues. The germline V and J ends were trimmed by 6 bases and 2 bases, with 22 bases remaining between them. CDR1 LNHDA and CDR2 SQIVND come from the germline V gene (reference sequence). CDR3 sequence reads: CASSPDHLGEGNYGYTF. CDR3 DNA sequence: TGTGCCAGTAGCCCGGACCACCTAGGGGAAGGGAACTATGGCTACACCTTC.

As DNA, the CDR3 is TGTGCCAGCAGTGAAAGAAGGACTCAGGAAGCTTTCTTT. This encodes CASSERRTQEAFF. The V gene is TRBV25-1, the J gene TRBJ1-1; no reliable D call. Germline CDR1 MGHDK, CDR2 SYGVNS. This CDR3 spans 13 amino acids. V was clipped by 2 bases and J by 8 bases, with 12 bases between them.